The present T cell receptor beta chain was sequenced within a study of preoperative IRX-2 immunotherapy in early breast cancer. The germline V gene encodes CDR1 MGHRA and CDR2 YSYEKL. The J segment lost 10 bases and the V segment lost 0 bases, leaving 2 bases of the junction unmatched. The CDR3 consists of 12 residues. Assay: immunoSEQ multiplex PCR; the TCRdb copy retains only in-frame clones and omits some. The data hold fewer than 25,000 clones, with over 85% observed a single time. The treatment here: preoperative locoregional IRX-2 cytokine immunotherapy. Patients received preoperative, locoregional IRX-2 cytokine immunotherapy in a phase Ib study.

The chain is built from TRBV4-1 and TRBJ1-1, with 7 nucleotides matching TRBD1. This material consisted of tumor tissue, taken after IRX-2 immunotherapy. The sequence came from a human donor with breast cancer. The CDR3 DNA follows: TGCGCCAGCAGCCAAGACAGGGGGAGAGCTTTCTTT. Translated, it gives CASSQDRGRAFF.